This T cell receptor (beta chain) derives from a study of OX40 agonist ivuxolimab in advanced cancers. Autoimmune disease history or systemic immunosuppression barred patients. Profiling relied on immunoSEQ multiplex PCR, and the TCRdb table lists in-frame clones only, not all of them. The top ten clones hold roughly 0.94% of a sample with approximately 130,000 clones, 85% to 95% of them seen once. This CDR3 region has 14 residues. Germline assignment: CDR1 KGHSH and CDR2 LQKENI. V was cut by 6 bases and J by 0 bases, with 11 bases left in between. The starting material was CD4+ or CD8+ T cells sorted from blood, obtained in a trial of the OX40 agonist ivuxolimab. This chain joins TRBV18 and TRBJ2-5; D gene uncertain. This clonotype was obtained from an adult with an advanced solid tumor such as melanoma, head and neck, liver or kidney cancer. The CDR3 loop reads CASSSDTYQETQYF. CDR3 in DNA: TGTGCCAGCTCCTCCGACACCTACCAAGAGACCCAGTACTTC.